The subject of this entry is one T cell receptor beta chain. Per the original methods: Estimation of nucleated cell counts was performed using reference gene primer amplification. TCRdb keeps only in-frame clones here, not all; method: immunoSEQ multiplex PCR. D and trimming come from the DNA, and the V and J calls and clone size come from that table. The data hold approximately 90,000 clones, with 80% observed a single time. This sample was taken from a study of blood T cell repertoires in COVID-19. Looking at the study overall: Samples taken during acute and convalescent COVID-19 were collected in the United States, Italy and Spain. PBMCs, B-cell-depleted T cells, or T cells provided the cDNA or gDNA that made up the material.

This TCR was recovered from a woman older than 75 with acute or convalescent COVID-19. Input material: peripheral blood.

This chain's CDR3 is CASSLAATDTQYF. CDR3 DNA: TGCGCCAGCAGCTTGGCCGCGACAGATACGCAGTATTTT. The chain uses TRBV5-1 and TRBJ2-3, with no clear D. Germline values: CDR1 SGHRS, CDR2 YFSETQ. V dropped 0 bases and J dropped 3 bases, with 5 bases sitting between them. This CDR3 contains 13 residues.